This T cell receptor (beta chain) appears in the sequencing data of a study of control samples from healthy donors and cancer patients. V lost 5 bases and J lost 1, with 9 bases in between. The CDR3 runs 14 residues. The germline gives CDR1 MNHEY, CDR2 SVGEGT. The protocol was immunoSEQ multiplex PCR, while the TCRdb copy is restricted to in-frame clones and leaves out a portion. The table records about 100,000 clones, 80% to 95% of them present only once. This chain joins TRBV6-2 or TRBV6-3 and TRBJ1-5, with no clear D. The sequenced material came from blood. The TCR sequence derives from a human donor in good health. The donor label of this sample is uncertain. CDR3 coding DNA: TGTGCCAGCAGTAAAATTCAAAGCAATCAGCCCCAGCATTTT. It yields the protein CASSKIQSNQPQHF.